Listed below are T cell receptor beta chains from one sample, sequenced in a study of cytomegalovirus exposure and HLA in healthy donors. Produced via immunoSEQ multiplex PCR; TCRdb's table is partial and in-frame only. Of around 200,000 clones listed, more than 60% are singletons. Sequenced sample: PBMCs. The source is a girl aged 2-10 years in good health and CMV-seronegative. The CDR3 runs from the conserved cysteine through the conserved F or W. A D gene is named only where the DNA matches it firmly. Rows may omit the clone size; those that give it use once, few, many or a size class.

V	D	size	J	CDR3	DNA
TRBV6-5	-	few	TRBJ1-1	CASSYVFTSTEAFF	TGTGCCAGCAGTTACGTGTTTACTAGCACTGAAGCTTTCTTT
TRBV5-4	-	-	TRBJ2-5	CASSFEETQYF	TGTGCCAGCAGCTTTGAGGAGACCCAGTACTTC
TRBV5-1	TRBD2	-	TRBJ2-1	CASSSGLANHNEQFF	TGCGCCAGCAGCTCGGGACTAGCGAACCACAATGAGCAGTTCTTC
TRBV7-9	-	once	TRBJ2-5	CASSHLGGGETQYF	TGTGCCAGCAGCCACTTAGGTGGGGGGGAGACCCAGTACTTC
TRBV4-1	-	-	TRBJ1-3	CASSRPDSAGNTIYF	TGCGCCAGCAGCCGACCCGACAGTGCGGGAAACACCATATATTTT
TRBV6-5	TRBD1	few	TRBJ1-5	CASSYGQGQPQHF	TGTGCCAGCAGTTACGGACAGGGTCAGCCCCAGCATTTT
TRBV6-6	-	-	TRBJ2-3	CASSREMGSRADTQYF	TGTGCCAGCAGTCGGGAGATGGGATCGAGGGCAGATACGCAGTATTTT
TRBV30	TRBD2	once	TRBJ2-2	CAWSVASGHNWLFF	TGTGCCTGGAGTGTAGCTAGCGGGCACAACTGGCTGTTTTTT
TRBV5-1	TRBD1	-	TRBJ2-7	CASSLGRGHTYEQYF	TGCGCCAGCAGCTTGGGCAGGGGGCACACCTACGAGCAGTACTTC
TRBV6-6	TRBD1	few	TRBJ1-5	CASSSYRGYDQPQHF	TGTGCCAGCAGTTCGTACAGGGGGTACGACCAGCCCCAGCATTTT
TRBV5-1	-	-	TRBJ2-3	CTSSLDNLDTQYF	TGCACCAGCAGCTTGGATAATTTGGATACGCAGTATTTT
TRBV5-1	TRBD2	-	TRBJ2-1	CASSLASGSNEQFF	TGCGCCAGCAGCTTAGCTAGCGGGAGCAATGAGCAGTTCTTC
TRBV29-1	-	-	TRBJ1-2	CSVEAREGVNYGYTF	TGCAGCGTTGAAGCCAGGGAGGGGGTCAACTATGGCTACACCTTC
TRBV14	TRBD1	-	TRBJ2-7	CASSQRLPGQGSEQYF	TGTGCCAGCAGCCAACGTTTGCCGGGACAGGGAAGCGAGCAGTACTTC
TRBV5-1	-	once	TRBJ2-3	CASSLAHGRTDTQYF	TGCGCCAGCAGCTTGGCCCATGGCCGCACAGATACGCAGTATTTT
TRBV9	-	-	TRBJ2-3	CASSVNGGGGYDTQYF	TGTGCCAGCAGCGTAAACGGTGGAGGTGGTTATGATACGCAGTATTTT
TRBV5-4	-	-	TRBJ2-5	CASSRVGVGGETQYF	TGTGCCAGCAGCCGGGTGGGGGTCGGGGGAGAGACCCAGTACTTC
TRBV7-3	TRBD1	-	TRBJ1-1	CASSPTGDTEAFF	TGTGCCAGCAGCCCAACAGGGGACACTGAAGCTTTCTTT
TRBV2	TRBD2	-	TRBJ2-3	CASSESPPLAGENTDTQYF	TGTGCCAGCAGTGAATCCCCCCCACTAGCGGGGGAGAACACAGATACGCAGTATTTT
TRBV4-1	TRBD2	-	TRBJ2-1	CASSHVLAGGPYNEQFF	TGCGCCAGCAGCCACGTTTTAGCGGGAGGGCCGTACAATGAGCAGTTCTTC
TRBV28	TRBD2	-	TRBJ2-7	CASSLARLLAEEGYEQYF	TGTGCCAGCAGTTTAGCCCGTTTACTAGCGGAGGAGGGGTACGAGCAGTACTTC
TRBV30	-	-	TRBJ1-1	CAFEPGTNTEAFF	TGTGCCTTCGAACCGGGAACGAACACTGAAGCTTTCTTT
TRBV10-2	-	-	TRBJ2-1	CASSGTERNEQFF	TGCGCCAGCAGTGGGACAGAAAGGAATGAGCAGTTCTTC
TRBV19	TRBD2	-	TRBJ2-7	CASSMSGRAREQYF	TGTGCCAGTAGTATGAGCGGGAGGGCCAGAGAGCAGTACTTC
TRBV5-6	TRBD2	-	TRBJ2-7	CASSSRLAEPPYEQYF	TGTGCCAGCAGCTCGCGACTAGCGGAGCCCCCCTACGAGCAGTACTTC
TRBV5-1	-	-	TRBJ2-2	CASSPQTRGELFF	TGCGCCAGCAGCCCACAGACTAGAGGGGAGCTGTTTTTT
TRBV2	TRBD1	few	TRBJ1-1	CASSSGTGPMNTEAFF	TGTGCCAGCAGTTCCGGGACAGGGCCAATGAACACTGAAGCTTTCTTT
TRBV10-3	-	-	TRBJ2-2	CAIKGGPDTGELFF	TGTGCCATCAAAGGAGGGCCGGACACCGGGGAGCTGTTTTTT
TRBV4-1	TRBD2	-	TRBJ2-5	CASSLTAGEETQYF	TGCGCCAGCAGCCTAACCGCGGGGGAAGAGACCCAGTACTTC
TRBV6-6	TRBD1	few	TRBJ2-7	CASSYSRTGGEDEQYF	TGTGCCAGCAGTTACTCCAGGACAGGGGGCGAAGACGAGCAGTACTTC
TRBV4-1	TRBD2	-	TRBJ2-2	CASSQSPIVGFPGGTGELFF	TGCGCCAGCAGCCAAAGCCCCATCGTGGGATTTCCGGGGGGGACCGGGGAGCTGTTTTTT
TRBV7-8	TRBD2	-	TRBJ2-1	CASTSSLAGVLYEQFF	TGTGCCAGCACTTCGAGTTTAGCGGGAGTTTTATATGAGCAGTTCTTC
TRBV5-4	TRBD1	-	TRBJ2-2	CASSPPTGMNTGELFF	TGTGCCAGCAGCCCACCGACAGGGATGAACACCGGGGAGCTGTTTTTT
TRBV6-1	-	once	TRBJ2-1	CASSATGRLNGSSYNEQFF	TGTGCCAGCAGTGCGACAGGGAGGCTTAACGGGAGCTCCTACAATGAGCAGTTCTTC
TRBV2	TRBD2	-	TRBJ2-3	CASSKRGSTDTQYF	TGTGCCAGCTCTAAGCGGGGGTCCACAGATACGCAGTATTTT
TRBV6-1	-	once	TRBJ2-7	CASRLDSSYEQYF	TGTGCCAGCAGGTTGGACAGCTCCTACGAGCAGTACTTC
TRBV7-9	-	-	TRBJ1-2	CASSTQNYGYTF	TGTGCCAGCAGCACCCAGAACTATGGCTACACCTTC
TRBV7-2	TRBD1	once	TRBJ1-1	CASSPTGQSRTEAFF	TGTGCCAGCAGCCCGACGGGACAGTCGAGAACTGAAGCTTTCTTT
TRBV18	TRBD1	-	TRBJ1-5	CASARDRNQPQHF	TGTGCCAGCGCCCGGGACAGAAATCAGCCCCAGCATTTT
TRBV7-2	-	-	TRBJ1-3	CASRREISSGNTIYF	TGTGCCAGCAGACGAGAGATTAGCTCTGGAAACACCATATATTTT
TRBV14	TRBD1	-	TRBJ2-1	CASSQGTGVNEQFF	TGTGCCAGCAGCCAAGGGACAGGGGTAAATGAGCAGTTCTTC
TRBV15	-	-	TRBJ2-1	CATSRGLRGSSYNEQFF	TGTGCCACCAGCAGAGGCCTTAGGGGGAGCTCCTACAATGAGCAGTTCTTC
TRBV5-5	-	-	TRBJ1-1	CASSLAGSSAFF	TGTGCCAGCAGCTTGGCAGGGTCGTCGGCTTTCTTT
TRBV6-5	-	-	TRBJ2-4	CASSFDPTAGNIQYF	TGTGCCAGCAGTTTCGACCCCACCGCGGGAAACATTCAGTACTTC
TRBV7-9	-	few	TRBJ2-1	CASSLTRSWDEQFF	TGTGCCAGCAGCTTAACGAGGAGTTGGGATGAGCAGTTCTTC
TRBV6-5	TRBD1	few	TRBJ1-4	CASRGGQGGEKLFF	TGTGCCAGCAGGGGCGGACAGGGAGGCGAAAAACTGTTTTTT
TRBV6-1	-	-	TRBJ2-7	CASSVQDTHYEQYF	TGTGCCAGCAGTGTACAGGACACCCACTACGAGCAGTACTTC
TRBV7-9	-	-	TRBJ1-4	CASSLTGRGGEKLFF	TGTGCCAGCAGCTTAACGGGCAGGGGTGGCGAAAAACTGTTTTTT
TRBV29-1	TRBD1	-	TRBJ1-1	CSAKSGGVEAFF	TGCAGCGCCAAGTCAGGGGGCGTTGAAGCTTTCTTT
TRBV19	-	-	TRBJ1-2	CASSPGVSGQYGYTF	TGTGCCAGTAGTCCTGGCGTTAGCGGCCAGTATGGCTACACCTTC